This paragraph covers one T cell receptor beta chain sequence. Its specificity is unknown. These data belong to a study of beta chain features in type 1 diabetes. Study results and caveats: When Type 1 diabetes patients were examined, their TCRB CDR3s proved moderately but significantly shorter in all four CD4+ subsets.

The CDR3 has 13 residues. The germline V gene encodes CDR1 SNHLY and CDR2 FYNNEI. Trimming left V 7 bases short and J 2 bases short, with 12 bases between. The entirety of the isolated RNA underwent reverse transcription, so expressed TCRB transcripts were sequenced. Repertoires were generated with immunoSEQ multiplex PCR, while TCRdb's copy carries only in-frame clones and drops some. The table lists 600,000 or so clones, around 11% of them singletons. Sequencing was carried out using naive CD4+ T cells from blood. The rearrangement uses TRBV2 and TRBJ2-7, with a weak D call TRBD1 (6 bases). The sequence derives from a man aged 25 to 45 with type 1 diabetes. CDR3: CASNSGDTYEQYF. The CDR3 DNA reads TGTGCCAGCAATTCAGGGGACACCTACGAGCAGTACTTC. Full variable domain (rest looked up from reference TRBV2 and TRBJ2-7): EPEVTQTPSHQVTQMGQEVILRCVPISNHLYFYWYRQILGQKVEFLVSFYNNEISEKSEIFDDQFSVERPDGSNFTLKIRSTKLEDSAMYFCASNSGDTYEQYFGPGTRLTVT.